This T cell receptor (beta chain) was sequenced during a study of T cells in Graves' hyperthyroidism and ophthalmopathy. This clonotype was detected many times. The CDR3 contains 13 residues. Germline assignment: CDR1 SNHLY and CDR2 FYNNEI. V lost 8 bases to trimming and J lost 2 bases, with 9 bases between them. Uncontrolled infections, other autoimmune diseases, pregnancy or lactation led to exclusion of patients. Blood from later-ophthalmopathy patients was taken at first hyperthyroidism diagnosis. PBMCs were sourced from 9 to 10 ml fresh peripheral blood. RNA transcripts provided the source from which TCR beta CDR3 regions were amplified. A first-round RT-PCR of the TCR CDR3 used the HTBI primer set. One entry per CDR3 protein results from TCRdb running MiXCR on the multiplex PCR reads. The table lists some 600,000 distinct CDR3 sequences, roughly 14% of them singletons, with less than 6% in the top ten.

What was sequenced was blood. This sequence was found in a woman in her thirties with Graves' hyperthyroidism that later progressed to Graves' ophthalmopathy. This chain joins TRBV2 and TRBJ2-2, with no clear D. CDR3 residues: CASVTPNTGELFF. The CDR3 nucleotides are TGTGCCAGCGTCACTCCAAACACCGGGGAGCTGTTTTTT.